The source of this T cell receptor (beta chain) is a study of shared T cell receptors in the human thymus (dated by TCRdb to the early 2020s). Some background on the complete study: The study examined how self-reactive, shared T-cell receptor alpha chains are generated in the human thymus.

The cysteine opens and the phenylalanine closes a CDR3 of 17 amino acids. Only the CDR3 region is kept as DNA, spanning 51 bases read in frame from base 1. The germline V gene supplies CDR1 SNHLY and CDR2 FYNNEI. Germline trimming: 2 bases from V, 4 bases from J; junction bases outside gene matches: 12. Receptors were amplified or captured by the immunoSEQ multiplex PCR assay. TCRdb provides this immuneACCESS table in a form limited to in-frame rearrangements. Some clones are lacking; in checked studies, under half of them reflect an unresolved V gene, and why the rest are absent is not known. This sample lists about 380,000 clones; around 95% were detected once. Approximately 0.02% of the sample goes to the ten largest clones. This clone was observed a few times. Its binding antigen is unknown. Nothing much larger sits one base from this clone, and base qualities are not available.

This clonotype originated in a human donor. Material for sequencing was thymocytes. The rearranged segments are TRBV2 and TRBJ2-3; 7 bases in the middle match TRBD2. CDR3 loop: CASSESGTNFSSDTQYF. In nucleotides, the sequence is TGTGCCAGCAGTGAATCTGGGACTAATTTTTCTTCAGATACGCAGTATTTT.